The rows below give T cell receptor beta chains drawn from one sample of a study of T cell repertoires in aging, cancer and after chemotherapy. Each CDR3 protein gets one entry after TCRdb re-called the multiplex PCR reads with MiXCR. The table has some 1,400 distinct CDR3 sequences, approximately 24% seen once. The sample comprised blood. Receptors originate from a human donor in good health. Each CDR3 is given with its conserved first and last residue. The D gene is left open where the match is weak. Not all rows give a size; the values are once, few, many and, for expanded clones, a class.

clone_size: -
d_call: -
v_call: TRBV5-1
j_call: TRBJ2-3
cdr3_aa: CASSFPDSGPHTQYF
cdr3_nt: TGCGCCAGCAGCTTTCCCGACAGCGGGCCCCATACGCAGTATTTT

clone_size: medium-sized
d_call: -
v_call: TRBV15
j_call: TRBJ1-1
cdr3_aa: CATSRGYIQGNTEAFF
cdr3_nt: TGTGCCACCAGCAGGGGTTACATACAGGGTAACACTGAAGCTTTCTTT

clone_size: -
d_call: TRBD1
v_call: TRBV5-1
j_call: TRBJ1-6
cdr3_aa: CASGQGTDSPLHF
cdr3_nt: TGCGCCAGCGGACAGGGGACGGATTCACCCCTCCACTTT

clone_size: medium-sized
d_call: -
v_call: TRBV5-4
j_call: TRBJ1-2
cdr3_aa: CASSPDRTSLYGYTF
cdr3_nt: TGTGCCAGCAGCCCCGACCGAACTTCATTGTATGGCTACACCTTC

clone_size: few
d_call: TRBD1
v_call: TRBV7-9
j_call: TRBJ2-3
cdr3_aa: CASSLALSRQGVSDTQYF
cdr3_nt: TGTGCCAGCAGCTTAGCGCTAAGTCGGCAGGGGGTTTCTGATACGCAGTATTTT

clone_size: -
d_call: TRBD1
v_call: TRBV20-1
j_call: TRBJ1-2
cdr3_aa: CSARASTGPDYGYTF
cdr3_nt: TGCAGTGCTAGAGCGTCGACAGGGCCCGACTATGGCTACACCTTC

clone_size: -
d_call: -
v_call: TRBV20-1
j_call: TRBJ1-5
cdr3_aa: CSATTHASGQPQHF
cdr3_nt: TGCAGTGCTACTACACACGCATCGGGGCAGCCCCAGCATTTT

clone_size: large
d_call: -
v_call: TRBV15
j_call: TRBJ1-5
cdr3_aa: CATSRAGINQPQHF
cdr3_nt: TGTGCCACCAGCAGAGCGGGCATAAATCAGCCCCAGCATTTT

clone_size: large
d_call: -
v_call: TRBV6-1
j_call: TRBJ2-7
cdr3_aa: CASAQVGGSGGEQYF
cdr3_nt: TGTGCCAGCGCCCAGGTAGGCGGTTCTGGAGGCGAGCAGTACTTC

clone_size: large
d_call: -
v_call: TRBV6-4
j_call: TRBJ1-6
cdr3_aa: CASSGGTENSPLHF
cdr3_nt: TGTGCCAGCAGTGGTGGGACTGAGAATTCACCCCTCCACTTT

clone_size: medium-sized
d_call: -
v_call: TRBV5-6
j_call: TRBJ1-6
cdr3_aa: CASSSQGGEGPLHF
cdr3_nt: TGTGCCAGCAGCTCCCAAGGAGGGGAAGGTCCCCTCCACTTT

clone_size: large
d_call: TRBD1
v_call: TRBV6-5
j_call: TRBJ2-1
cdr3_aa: CASIETGGREQFF
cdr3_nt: TGTGCGAGCATTGAGACAGGGGGCCGTGAGCAGTTCTTC

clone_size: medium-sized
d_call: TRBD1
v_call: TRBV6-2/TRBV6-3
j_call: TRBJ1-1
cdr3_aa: CASSYTHRGEAFF
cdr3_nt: TGTGCCAGCAGTTACACCCACAGGGGTGAAGCTTTCTTT

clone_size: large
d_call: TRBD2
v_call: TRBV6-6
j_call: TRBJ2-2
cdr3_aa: CASSFQAGGNPGELFF
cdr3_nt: TGTGCCAGCAGTTTCCAAGCGGGAGGGAATCCCGGGGAGCTGTTTTTT

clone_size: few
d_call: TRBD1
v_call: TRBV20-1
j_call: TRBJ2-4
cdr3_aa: CSATGQGRAKNIQYF
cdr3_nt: TGCAGTGCTACCGGACAGGGTCGAGCCAAAAACATTCAGTACTTC

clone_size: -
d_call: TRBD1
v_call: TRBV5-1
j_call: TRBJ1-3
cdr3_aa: CASSFRTGGKSGNTIYF
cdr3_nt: TGCGCCAGCAGCTTCAGGACAGGGGGCAAGTCTGGAAACACCATATATTTT

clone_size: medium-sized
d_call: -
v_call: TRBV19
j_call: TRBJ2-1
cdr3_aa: CASKDPFRGKNVYNEQFF
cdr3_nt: TGTGCCAGTAAGGACCCCTTTCGCGGGAAAAATGTCTACAATGAGCAGTTCTTC

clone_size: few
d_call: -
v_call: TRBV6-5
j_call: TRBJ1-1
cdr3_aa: CASSFRPVNTEAFF
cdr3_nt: TGTGCCAGCAGTTTCAGACCGGTGAACACTGAAGCTTTCTTT

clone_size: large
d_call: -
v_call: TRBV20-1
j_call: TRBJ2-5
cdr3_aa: CSARDLRRSAPQETQYF
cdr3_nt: TGCAGTGCTAGAGATCTTCGTCGTAGCGCGCCCCAAGAGACCCAGTACTTC

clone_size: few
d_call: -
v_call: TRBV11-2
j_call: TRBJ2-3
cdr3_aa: CASSLVPDTQYF
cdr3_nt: TGTGCCAGCAGCTTAGTTCCAGATACGCAGTATTTT

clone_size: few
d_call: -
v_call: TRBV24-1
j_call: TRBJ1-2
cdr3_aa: CATSDSYMPFRGSNYGYTF
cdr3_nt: TGTGCCACCAGTGATTCTTACATGCCGTTCAGGGGATCTAACTATGGCTACACCTTC

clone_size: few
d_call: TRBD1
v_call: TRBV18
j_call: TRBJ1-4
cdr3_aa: CASSFPAGQGNEKLFF
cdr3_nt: TGTGCCAGCTCATTTCCCGCGGGACAGGGGAATGAAAAACTGTTTTTT

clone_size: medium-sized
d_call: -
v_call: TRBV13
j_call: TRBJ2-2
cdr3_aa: CASSLVAGLTGELFF
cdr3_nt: TGTGCCAGCAGCTTAGTAGCCGGGCTCACCGGGGAGCTGTTTTTT

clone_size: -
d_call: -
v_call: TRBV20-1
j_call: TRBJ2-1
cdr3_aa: CSAIYSRIDEQFF
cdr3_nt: TGCAGTGCGATCTACTCTAGAATCGATGAGCAGTTCTTC

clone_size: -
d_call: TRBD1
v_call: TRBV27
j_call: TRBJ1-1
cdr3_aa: CANSRLRGRNTEAFF
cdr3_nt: TGTGCCAACAGTCGCCTCAGGGGGCGGAACACTGAAGCTTTCTTT